This TCR beta chain comes out of a study of T cells expressing NK-cell markers. Study as a whole: TCR beta repertoires came from sorted CD3+CD56+NKG2C+, CD3+CD56+NKG2C- and CD3+CD56-NKG2C+ T cells.

cDNA encoding TCR beta was synthesized via 5'RACE template switching incorporating UMIs. After re-calling the 5' RACE reads, TCRdb lists one entry per CDR3 protein, DNA absent. The repertoire table contains approximately 550,000 distinct CDR3 sequences. Sequenced input: blood T cells: a sorted CD56 or NKG2C T cell subset, CD4+ or CD8+ T cells, or bulk PBMC T cells (not recorded which). The clonotype originates from a man between 18 and 35 years old in good health.

CDR3 sequence reads: CASSSGQLSGELFF. The chain links TRBV7-7 to TRBJ2-2; TCRdb returns TRBD1, unconfirmable since there is no DNA. CDR3 size: 14 residues. CDR1 is SSHAT, CDR2 FNYEAQ, per germline (reference sequence).